The entry below describes one T cell receptor (beta chain). This record belongs to a study of blood T cell repertoires in COVID-19. On the study more broadly: T cells, B-cell-depleted T cells, or PBMCs supplied cDNA or gDNA.

Clones were read by immunoSEQ multiplex PCR, and TCRdb kept only the in-frame ones, dropping some. The table includes 200,000 to 300,000 clones, around 86% detected once. Germline CDR1 and CDR2: MGHRA and YSYEKL. The CDR3 is made up of 15 amino acids. V dropped 3 bases and J dropped 5; count of bases not matched to a gene: 8. This clonotype was obtained from a woman aged 18-29 years who had recovered from COVID-19. The chain has TRBV4-1 and TRBJ2-5, with TRBD2 identical over 8 bases. The material sequenced was PBMCs or T cells enriched from blood (not recorded which). The chain's CDR3 is CASSHPREGGETQYF. The CDR3, as DNA: TGCGCCAGCAGCCATCCCCGGGAGGGGGGGGAGACCCAGTACTTC.